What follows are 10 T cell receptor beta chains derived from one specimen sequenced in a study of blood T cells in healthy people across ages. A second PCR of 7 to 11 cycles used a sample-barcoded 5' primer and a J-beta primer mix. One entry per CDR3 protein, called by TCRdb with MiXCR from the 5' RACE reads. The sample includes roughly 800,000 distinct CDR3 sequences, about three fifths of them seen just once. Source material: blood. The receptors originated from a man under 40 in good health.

The CDR3 spells CASSPFGGQGAVADTQYF. The DNA for the CDR3 is TGTGCCAGCAGTCCATTTGGAGGACAGGGGGCTGTCGCAGATACGCAGTATTTT. V is TRBV27 and J is TRBJ2-3, with 11 bases identical to TRBD1. V lost 5 bases and J lost 4; bases outside the gene matches: 14. The CDR3 length is 18 residues. CDR1 is MNHEY and CDR2 is SMNVEV in the germline V gene (reference sequence).

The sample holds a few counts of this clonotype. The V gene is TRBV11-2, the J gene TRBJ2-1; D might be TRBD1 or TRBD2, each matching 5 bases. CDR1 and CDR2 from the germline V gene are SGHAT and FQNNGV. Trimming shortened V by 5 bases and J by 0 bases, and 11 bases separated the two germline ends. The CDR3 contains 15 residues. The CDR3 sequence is CASSEVGVSYNEQFF. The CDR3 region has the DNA TGTGCCAGCAGCGAGGTGGGGGTCTCCTACAATGAGCAGTTCTTC.

CDR3: CARRRGDRGGYTF. CDR3 in DNA: TGTGCCAGGCGGCGGGGCGACAGGGGTGGCTACACCTTC. The V gene is TRBV27, the J gene TRBJ1-2; 8 bases line up with TRBD1. CDR1 MNHEY and CDR2 SMNVEV come from the germline V gene (reference sequence). V lost 9 bases and J lost 7; bases outside the gene matches: 10. The CDR3 spans 13 residues.

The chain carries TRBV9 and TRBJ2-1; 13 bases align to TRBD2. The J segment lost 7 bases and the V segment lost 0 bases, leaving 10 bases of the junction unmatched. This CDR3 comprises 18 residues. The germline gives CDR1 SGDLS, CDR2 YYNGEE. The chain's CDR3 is CASSVGAAGLAGPNEQFF. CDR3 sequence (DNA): TGTGCCAGCAGCGTAGGCGCAGCGGGACTAGCGGGGCCAAATGAGCAGTTCTTC.

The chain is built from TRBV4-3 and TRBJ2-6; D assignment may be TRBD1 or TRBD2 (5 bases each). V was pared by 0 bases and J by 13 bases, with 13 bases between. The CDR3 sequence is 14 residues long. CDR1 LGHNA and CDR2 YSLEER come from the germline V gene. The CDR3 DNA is TGCGCCAGCAGCCAAGATAAGACGAGGGGTGTCCTGACTTTC. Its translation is CASSQDKTRGVLTF.

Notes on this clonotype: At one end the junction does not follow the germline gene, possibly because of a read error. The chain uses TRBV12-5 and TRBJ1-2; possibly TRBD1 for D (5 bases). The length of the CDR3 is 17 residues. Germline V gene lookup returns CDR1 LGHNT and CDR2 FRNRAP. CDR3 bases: TGTGCTAATGGTTTGGCAGTTACCTTGACAGTTTTTCGTGGCTACACCTTC. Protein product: CANGLAVTLTVFRGYTF.

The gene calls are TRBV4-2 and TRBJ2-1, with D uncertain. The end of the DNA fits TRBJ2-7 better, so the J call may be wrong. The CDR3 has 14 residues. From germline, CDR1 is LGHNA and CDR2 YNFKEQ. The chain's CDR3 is CASSQDWTYNEQYF. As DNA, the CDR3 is TGTGCCAGCAGCCAAGACTGGACCTACAATGAGCAGTACTTC.

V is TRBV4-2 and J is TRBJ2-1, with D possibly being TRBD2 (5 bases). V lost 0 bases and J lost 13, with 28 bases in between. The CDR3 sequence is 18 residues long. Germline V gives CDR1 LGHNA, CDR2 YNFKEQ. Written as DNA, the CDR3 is TGTGCCAGCAGCCAAGATCCCCCCTCCGGAGGTAGAAGGGAGACCCAGTTCTTC. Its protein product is CASSQDPPSGGRRETQFF.

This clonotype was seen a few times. The CDR3 DNA sequence: TGTGCCAGCAGCGTAGCAGGCGGGATGGCCTACAATGAGCAGTTCTTC. Its translation is CASSVAGGMAYNEQFF. V and J are TRBV9 and TRBJ2-1, with D perhaps TRBD2 (6 bases). Trimming took off 0 bases at V and 2 bases at J, with 12 bases between the two ends. The CDR3 spans 16 residues. CDR1 SGDLS and CDR2 YYNGEE come from the germline V gene. The full variable domain, completed using reference TRBV9 and TRBJ2-1, is DSGVTQTPKHLITATGQRVTLRCSPRSGDLSVYWYQQSLDQGLQFLIQYYNGEERAKGNILERFSAQQFPDLHSELNLSSLELGDSALYFCASSVAGGMAYNEQFFGPGTRLTVL.

The CDR3 region is CASSRTNEWVTGTTYEQYF. CDR3 nucleotide sequence: TGTGCCAGCAGCAGAACCAACGAATGGGTCACAGGGACTACCTACGAGCAGTACTTC. The chain couples TRBV27 to TRBJ2-4; perhaps TRBD2 as D (7 bases). The J call may not be correct, given that the DNA end is closer to TRBJ2-7. The germline CDR1 and CDR2 sequences are MNHEY and SMNVEV (reference sequence). CDR3 length: 19 amino acids.